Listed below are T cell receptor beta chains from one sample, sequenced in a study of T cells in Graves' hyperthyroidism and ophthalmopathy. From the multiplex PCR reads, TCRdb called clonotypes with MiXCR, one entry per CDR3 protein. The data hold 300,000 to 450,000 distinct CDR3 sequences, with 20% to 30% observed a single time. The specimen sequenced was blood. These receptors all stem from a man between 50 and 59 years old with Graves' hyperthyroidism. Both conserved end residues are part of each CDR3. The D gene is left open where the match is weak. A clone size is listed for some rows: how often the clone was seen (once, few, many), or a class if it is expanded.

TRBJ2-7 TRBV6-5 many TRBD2 TGTGCCAGCAGTTACCGGACTAGCGGGAGGGCCGTATCCTCCGAGCAGTACTTC CASSYRTSGRAVSSEQYF
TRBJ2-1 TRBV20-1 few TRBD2 TGCAGTGCTAGAGACCCCTTAGCGGGACTAACCTACAATGAGCAGTTCTTC CSARDPLAGLTYNEQFF
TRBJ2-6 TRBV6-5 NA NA TGTGCCAGCAGTTACTCCCTTCCTGGGGCCAACGTCCTGACTTTC CASSYSLPGANVLTF
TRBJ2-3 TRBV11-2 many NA TGTGCCAGCAGCTTAGAAAGGGGCGGATCAGATACGCAGTATTTT CASSLERGGSDTQYF
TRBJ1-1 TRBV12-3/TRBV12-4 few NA TGTGCCAGCAGTTTAATGGGCAGGCCGAACACTGAAGCTTTCTTT CASSLMGRPNTEAFF
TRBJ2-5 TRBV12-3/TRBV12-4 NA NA TGTGCCAGCAGTTTCGCCGGGGGCGCTGTACAAGAGACCCAGTACTTC CASSFAGGAVQETQYF
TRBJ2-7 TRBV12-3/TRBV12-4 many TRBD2 TGTGCCAGCAGTTTACTAGCGGGAGGGCCCGGCGAGCAGTACTTC CASSLLAGGPGEQYF
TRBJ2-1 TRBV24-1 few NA TGTGCCACCAGCGCAGGAGGCCTCTACAATGAGCAGTTCTTC CATSAGGLYNEQFF
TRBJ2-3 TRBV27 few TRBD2 TGTGCCAGCAGTTTACGCGGGGGAGCCACAGATACGCAGTATTTT CASSLRGGATDTQYF
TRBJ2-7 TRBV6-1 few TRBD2 TGTGCCACGGGGGGTCGCCCCGAGCAGTACTTC CATGGRPEQYF
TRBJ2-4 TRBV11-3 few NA TGTGCCAGCAGATACAAAAGGTCAAACATTCAGTACTTC CASRYKRSNIQYF
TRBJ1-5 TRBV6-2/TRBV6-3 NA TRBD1 TGTGCCAGCAGTTCCGCCCTCACAGGGGGGGATCAGCCCCAGCATTTT CASSSALTGGDQPQHF
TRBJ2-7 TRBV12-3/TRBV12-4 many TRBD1 TGTGCCAGCGGCCCGGGACAGGGGGCGGACGAGCAGTACTTC CASGPGQGADEQYF
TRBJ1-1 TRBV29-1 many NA TGCAGCGTTACTCCTATCGCTGAAGCTTTCTTT CSVTPIAEAFF
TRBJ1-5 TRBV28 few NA TGTGCCAGCAGTTGGACAGACGTCTACAATCAGCCCCAGCATTTT CASSWTDVYNQPQHF
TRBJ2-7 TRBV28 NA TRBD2 TGTGCCAGCAGTCCTGGGACTAGCTTATACGAGCAGTACTTC CASSPGTSLYEQYF
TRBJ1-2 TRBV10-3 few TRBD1 TGTGCCATCAGGGCGCAGGGGGGGATATCTGGCTACACCTTC CAIRAQGGISGYTF
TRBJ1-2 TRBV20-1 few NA TGCAGTGCTAGAGATAGGATAAATGGCTACACCTTC CSARDRINGYTF
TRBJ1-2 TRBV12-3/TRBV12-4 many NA TGTGCCAGCACCCCTAGTCAGGTCGTCTATGGCTACACCTTC CASTPSQVVYGYTF
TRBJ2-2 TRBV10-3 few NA TGTGCCATCGGCGGGACTCCGAACACCGGGGAGCTGTTTTTT CAIGGTPNTGELFF
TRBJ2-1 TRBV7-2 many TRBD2 TGTGCCAGCAGCTCCCTAGCGGTTAACTACAATGAGCAGTTCTTC CASSSLAVNYNEQFF
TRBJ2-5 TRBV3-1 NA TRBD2 TGTGCCAGCAGCCAAGGGACTAGCGGGAGGCCTAAGAAGACCCAGTACTTC CASSQGTSGRPKKTQYF
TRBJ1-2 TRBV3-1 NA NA TGTGCCAGCAGCCACCAGGGCGGGGACTATGGCTACACCTTC CASSHQGGDYGYTF
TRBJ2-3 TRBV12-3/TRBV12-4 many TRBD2 TGTGCCAGCCGGACTAGCGGCTCCACAGATACGCAGTATTTT CASRTSGSTDTQYF
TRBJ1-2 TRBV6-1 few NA TGTGCCAGCAGTCCAGGGAGGGGGTCCTATGGCTACACCTTC CASSPGRGSYGYTF
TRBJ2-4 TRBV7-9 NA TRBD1 TGTGCCAGCAGCCCGATACGGGACAGCGAAAACATTCAGTACTTC CASSPIRDSENIQYF
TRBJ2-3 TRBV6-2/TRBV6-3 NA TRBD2 TGTGCCAGCAGTCGACTAGCGGGAGCAGATACGCAGTATTTT CASSRLAGADTQYF
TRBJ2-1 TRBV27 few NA TGTGCCAGCAGTGACCGGGACTTGCCGAATAATGAGCAGTTCTTC CASSDRDLPNNEQFF
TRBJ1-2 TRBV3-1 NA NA TGTGCCAGCAGCCAAGAAGGTGCGGGGAAAGCTGGCTACACCTTC CASSQEGAGKAGYTF
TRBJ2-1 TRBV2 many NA TGTGCCAGCAGTGTTCTAACGGGGGAGGCTGACAATGAGCAGTTCTTC CASSVLTGEADNEQFF
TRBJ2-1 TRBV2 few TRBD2 TGTGCCAGCAGTGAAAATGGTTCTAGCGGGAGGAATGAGCAGTTCTTC CASSENGSSGRNEQFF
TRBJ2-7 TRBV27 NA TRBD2 TGTGCCAGCAGCCCGGGAGGGGAAACACCCTCCTACGAGCAGTACTTC CASSPGGETPSYEQYF
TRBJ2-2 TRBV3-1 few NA TGTGCCAGCAGCCAGTCCACCGGGGAGCTGTTTTTT CASSQSTGELFF
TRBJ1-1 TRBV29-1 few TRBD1 TGCAGCGTCGATCGGACAGGGGGCAGGAACACTTTCTTT CSVDRTGGRNTFF
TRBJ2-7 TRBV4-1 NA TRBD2 TGCGCCAGCAGACCCGGGACTAGCGGGAGTCTTAGCTCCTACGAGCAGTACTTC CASRPGTSGSLSSYEQYF
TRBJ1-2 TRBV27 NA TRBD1 TGTGCCAGCAGTCCTCCGGGACAGGGACCCTATGGCTACACCTTC CASSPPGQGPYGYTF
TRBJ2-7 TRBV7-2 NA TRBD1 TGTGCCAGCAGCTTCTCGGACAGGGGGTACGAGCAGTACTTC CASSFSDRGYEQYF
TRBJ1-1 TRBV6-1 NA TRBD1 TGTGCCAGCAGTGAAGCTCCGACAGGGGGGAACACTGAAGCTTTCTTT CASSEAPTGGNTEAFF
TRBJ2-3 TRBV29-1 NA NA TGCAGCGTTGTTCGGGGTGGAGATACGCAGTATTTT CSVVRGGDTQYF
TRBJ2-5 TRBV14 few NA TGTGCCAGCAGCCAAACGAGAGAGACCCAGTACTTC CASSQTRETQYF
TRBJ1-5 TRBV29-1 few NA TGCAGCGTTGGTTGGGGTACGGCTAATAGCAATCAGCCCCAGCATTTT CSVGWGTANSNQPQHF
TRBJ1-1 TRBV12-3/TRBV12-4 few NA TGTGCCAGCAAGCTACAGGTTAACACTGAAGCTTTCTTT CASKLQVNTEAFF
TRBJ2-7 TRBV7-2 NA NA TGTGCCAGCAGCTTATCGGCGGAATCCTACGAGCAGTACTTC CASSLSAESYEQYF
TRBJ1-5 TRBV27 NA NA TGTGCCAGCAGTTCGTCGAGGATTCAGCCCCAGCATTTT CASSSSRIQPQHF
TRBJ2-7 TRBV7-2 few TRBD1 TGTGCCAGCAGCTCGCGGCCCTGGACAGGGAGTTCCGAGCAGTACTTC CASSSRPWTGSSEQYF
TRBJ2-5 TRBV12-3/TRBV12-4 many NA TGTGCCAGCAGTCTGGACCTCACAGGAGAGACCCAGTACTTC CASSLDLTGETQYF
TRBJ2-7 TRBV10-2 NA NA TGCGCCAGCAGGCCCCATGGGGCAGGTTACTACGAGCAGTACTTC CASRPHGAGYYEQYF
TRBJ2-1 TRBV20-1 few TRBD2 TGCAGTGCCCAGCGGGATACCTACAATGAGCAGTTCTTC CSAQRDTYNEQFF